This entry lists 7 T cell receptor beta chains sequenced from one sample in a study of CD8 T cells in ankylosing spondylitis. TCRdb re-derived calls from the 5' RACE reads in MiXCR, one entry per CDR3 protein. The table lists about 340,000 distinct CDR3 sequences, less than 9.5% of them singletons. Study-wide points: Typical of ankylosing spondylitis blood, it appeared, was a TCR beta motif of fewer than 10 highly homologous variants.

Their antigens are not known. The sample was blood, either unsorted or a sorted T cell fraction (not recorded which). These receptors all come from a male donor with ankylosing spondylitis.

This clonotype was observed at least ten times. The V call is TRBV5-5, the J call TRBJ2-3, with D tentatively TRBD1 (5 bases). The CDR3 is 17 amino acids. Trimming pared 0 bases from V and 4 bases from J, leaving 18 bases between. CDR1 and CDR2 from the germline V gene are SGHKS and YYEKEE (reference sequence). CDR3 protein: CASSLAVGRRIPDTQYF. DNA of the CDR3: TGTGCCAGCAGCTTGGCCGTGGGGCGTCGGATCCCAGATACGCAGTATTTT.

This clonotype turned up a few times. The V and J genes are TRBV4-2 and TRBJ2-1; TRBD2 matches 7 bases. With V trimmed by 0 bases and J by 10 bases, 9 bases remained unmatched. The germline V gene encodes CDR1 LGHNA and CDR2 YNFKEQ. CDR3 length: 15 residues. CDR3 protein: CASSQERASGREQFF. In nucleotides, the CDR3 is TGTGCCAGCAGCCAAGAGAGGGCTAGCGGTAGGGAGCAGTTCTTC.

This chain uses TRBV5-1 with TRBJ1-2; D may be TRBD1 (5 bases). Germline V gives CDR1 SGHRS, CDR2 YFSETQ. CDR3 length: 17 residues. The V gene lost 0 bases and the J gene lost 4 bases, with 19 bases spanning the gap. The CDR3 protein is CASSLVGGAGLSYGYTF. CDR3 sequence (DNA): TGCGCCAGCAGCTTGGTCGGAGGGGCAGGCCTGTCCTATGGCTACACCTTC. The full variable domain, in which reference TRBV5-1 and TRBJ1-2 provide the parts outside the CDR3, is KAGVTQTPRYLIKTRGQQVTLSCSPISGHRSVSWYQQTPGQGLQFLFEYFSETQRNKGNFPGRFSGRQFSNSRSEMNVSTLELGDSALYLCASSLVGGAGLSYGYTFGSGTRLTVV.

This clonotype came up many times. The chain links TRBV9 to TRBJ1-1, with TRBD1 matching 10 bases. J lost 4 bases, V lost 2 bases, and 11 bases had no gene match. CDR1 and CDR2 from the germline V gene are SGDLS and YYNGEE. The CDR3 totals 17 residues. In DNA, the CDR3 is TGTGCCAGCAGCGTCCACCCAGTAGGACAGGGGGGCACTGAAGCTTTCTTT. Protein: CASSVHPVGQGGTEAFF.

The chain recombines TRBV7-2 with TRBJ2-2, with D perhaps assigned TRBD1 or TRBD2 (5 bases each). CDR3 length: 16 amino acids. The V gene lost 3 bases and the J gene lost 0 bases, with 11 bases spanning the gap. The germline V gene has CDR1 SGHTA and CDR2 FQGNSA. The CDR3, as DNA: TGTGCCAGCAGCTTTTCTCAGGGAGCGAACACCGGGGAGCTGTTTTTT. This translates into CASSFSQGANTGELFF.

The chain is built from TRBV18 and TRBJ2-7; tentatively, D is TRBD2 (6 bases). The germline V gene has CDR1 KGHSH and CDR2 LQKENI. Between the trimmed V and J ends, which lost 4 bases and 3 bases, there was a span of 10 bases. This CDR3 contains 13 residues. CDR3 in amino acids: CASSLRESYEQYF. As DNA, the CDR3 is TGTGCCAGCTCACTACGGGAGAGCTACGAGCAGTACTTC.

This clonotype was found a few times. J is TRBJ2-1 and V is TRBV3-1; 12 nucleotides line up with TRBD2. V trimming: 1 base; J trimming: 8 bases; junction bases outside the gene matches: 6. This CDR3 is built from 16 residues. The germline CDR1 and CDR2 sequences are LGHDT and YNNKEL (reference sequence). The CDR3 region is CASSQGLAGDLYEQFF. In DNA form, the CDR3 reads TGTGCCAGCAGCCAAGGACTAGCGGGAGATCTCTATGAGCAGTTCTTC.